These T cell receptor beta chains were read from a single sample in a study of blood T cell repertoires in COVID-19. Using immunoSEQ multiplex PCR, the repertoire was profiled, and TCRdb retains in-frame clones only, with some absent. The sample carries more than 150,000 clones, 94% recorded once. Specimen: peripheral blood. The source of these receptors is a man younger than 40 with COVID-19, enrolled during active disease. CDR3s include the opening cysteine and the closing phenylalanine or tryptophan. The D gene is left open where the match is weak. Size tells how often a clone was seen (once, few, many) or the class of an expanded clone, and some rows leave it out.

v_gene,abundance,j_gene,d_gene,CDR3nt,CDR3aa
TRBV5-1,-,TRBJ1-1,-,TGCGCCAGCAGACGAACAGGTGAAGCTTTCTTT,CASRRTGEAFF
TRBV5-4,-,TRBJ1-1,TRBD1,TGTGCCAGCACCACAGGGGGCCTCGCTGAAGCTTTCTTT,CASTTGGLAEAFF
TRBV7-9,-,TRBJ2-7,-,TGTGCCAGCAGCGGCCGGGACTCCTACGAGCAGTACTTC,CASSGRDSYEQYF
TRBV2,-,TRBJ1-4,-,TGTGCCAGCAAGGAGTCGAGGCAAGTTAATGAAAAACTGTTTTTT,CASKESRQVNEKLFF
TRBV6-5,-,TRBJ2-7,-,TGTGCCAGCAGTTACTCGACTAGGCCAAGACCCTACGAGCAGTACTTC,CASSYSTRPRPYEQYF
TRBV6-5,-,TRBJ2-5,TRBD1,TGTGCCAGCAGACAGACAGGGTCAAGAGGGACCCAGTACTTC,CASRQTGSRGTQYF
TRBV10-1,-,TRBJ1-2,-,TGCGCCAGCAGTGATTCCAGGGCAGTCGGCTACACCTTC,CASSDSRAVGYTF
TRBV7-3,-,TRBJ2-2,-,TGTGCCAGCAGCCTTTCGGACTCTTCCACCGGGGAGCTGTTTTTT,CASSLSDSSTGELFF
TRBV2,once,TRBJ1-5,-,TGTGCCAGCAGTGAAGCGAGGGCCGGGAATCAGCCCCAGCATTTT,CASSEARAGNQPQHF
TRBV5-1,-,TRBJ1-3,-,TGCGCCAGCAGCCCGCAGGCGGGGGGCACCTCTGGAAACACCATATATTTT,CASSPQAGGTSGNTIYF
TRBV5-4,-,TRBJ1-2,TRBD1,TGTGCCAGCCTTCGGACAGGGGATTTTTTCAACTATGGCTACACCTTC,CASLRTGDFFNYGYTF
TRBV28,-,TRBJ1-2,TRBD1,TGTGCCAGCAGTCAAGGACAGGGTAGAGGGTATGGCTACACCTTC,CASSQGQGRGYGYTF
TRBV10-3,-,TRBJ1-2,TRBD1,TGTGCCATCACACAGGGGATGGGCTATGGCTACACCTTC,CAITQGMGYGYTF
TRBV5-6,-,TRBJ2-3,TRBD1,TGTGCCAGCAGCCCGAGGACAGGGGAGGTTTCAGATACGCAGTATTTT,CASSPRTGEVSDTQYF
TRBV18,-,TRBJ1-1,TRBD1,TGTGCCAGCTCACCTGACAGGGTGGCAGCTTTCTTT,CASSPDRVAAFF
TRBV28,-,TRBJ1-2,TRBD1,TGTGCCAGCAGTTCCCCCGCAGACAGGGCGTGGGGCTACACCTTC,CASSSPADRAWGYTF
TRBV9,-,TRBJ2-5,-,TGTGCCAGCAGCGTAGGAAGCAAAGAGACCCAGTACTTC,CASSVGSKETQYF
TRBV11-3,-,TRBJ1-1,-,TGTGCCAGCAGCTCCACAGGGAGTCACACTGAAGCTTTCTTT,CASSSTGSHTEAFF
TRBV27,-,TRBJ1-6,-,TGTGCCAGCAGTCCGCCCGGGGGGATGAATAATTCACCCCTCCACTTT,CASSPPGGMNNSPLHF
TRBV6-1,once,TRBJ1-1,TRBD1,TGTGCCAGCAGTGGAAAAAAAAAGGACAGGCGATATGAGGCTTTCTTT,CASSGKKKDRRYEAFF
TRBV4-1,-,TRBJ1-2,TRBD1,TGCGCCAGCAGCCAAGAAAATACAGGGGCCCTCGCATCAGCCTTC,CASSQENTGALASAF
TRBV28,-,TRBJ1-2,-,TGTGCCAGCAGTTACGACGCGGATGGGGGCTACACCTTC,CASSYDADGGYTF
TRBV3-1/TRBV3-2,-,TRBJ2-3,TRBD2,TGTGCCAGCAGCCCCGCTAGCGGGGTCACAGATACGCAGTATTTT,CASSPASGVTDTQYF
TRBV27,-,TRBJ2-2,TRBD1,TGTGCCAGCACCCGGACAGGGGGCACCGGGGAGCTGTTTTTT,CASTRTGGTGELFF
TRBV3-1/TRBV3-2,-,TRBJ1-2,-,TGTGCCAGCAGCCAAGTGGGCGGGGGCTACACCTTC,CASSQVGGGYTF
TRBV3-1/TRBV3-2,-,TRBJ2-3,TRBD1,TGTGCCAGCAGCCAAGTCGGACAGGGAACAGATACGCAGTATTTT,CASSQVGQGTDTQYF
TRBV10-3,-,TRBJ2-1,TRBD1,TGTGCCATCAGTAAGACAGGGGAGGTGGACAATGAGCAGTTCTTC,CAISKTGEVDNEQFF
TRBV7-2,-,TRBJ1-1,-,TGTGCCAGCAGCCGGGGGGGAAGTGGCAACACTGAAGCTTTCTTT,CASSRGGSGNTEAFF
TRBV19,-,TRBJ2-5,-,TGTGCCAGTAGTATATTGGGGGGGCCGGGAGTTCAAGAGACCCAGTACTTC,CASSILGGPGVQETQYF
TRBV6-1,-,TRBJ1-6,TRBD1,TGTGCCAGCAGTGAACAGGGGGGTAATTCACCCCTCCACTTT,CASSEQGGNSPLHF
TRBV6-5,-,TRBJ1-1,-,TGTGCCAGCAGTTACGCGGGACGGTTCAACACTGAAGCTTTCTTT,CASSYAGRFNTEAFF
TRBV20-1,-,TRBJ1-1,-,TGCAGTGCTAGTGGGCTTGAAGCTTTCTTT,CSASGLEAFF
TRBV19,-,TRBJ1-4,TRBD1,TGTGCCAGTAGTATCGGACAGGGAAAGGAAAAACTGTTTTTT,CASSIGQGKEKLFF
TRBV7-9,-,TRBJ1-2,-,TGTGCCAGCAGCTCCCGGGACAATTATGGCTACACCTTC,CASSSRDNYGYTF
TRBV7-9,few,TRBJ2-7,-,TGTGCCAGCAGCTCAGGGGCCCTCTACGAGCAGTACTTC,CASSSGALYEQYF